The 14 T cell receptor beta chains in this list originate from one sample, sequenced in a study of shared clonotypes between healthy human individuals. Libraries were prepared by immunoSEQ multiplex PCR; TCRdb keeps only in-frame clonotypes and omits some of them. Among 2 million to 2.5 million clones, over 85% were seen once, and the ten largest hold 0.36%. Material: naive CD4+ T cells from PBMCs. Subset here: CD45RA+ positively selected. The receptors were sampled from a man younger than 30 in good health. Some clones in this sample may be carry-over from other donors' samples.

The chain combines TRBV6-1 with TRBJ2-2; 8 bases map to TRBD1. CDR3 size: 15 residues. Germline trimming cut 8 bases from V and 4 bases from J; bases unmatched to any gene: 9. Per germline, CDR1 MNHNS and CDR2 SASEGT. The CDR3 DNA is TGTGCCAGCCTTCCCCGGGACAGGCGCACCGGGGAGCTGTTTTTT. Its protein product is CASLPRDRRTGELFF.

This CDR3 is CSVQEAHYNSPLHF. The CDR3 bases are TGCAGCGTCCAGGAGGCACACTATAATTCACCCCTCCACTTT. The rearrangement links TRBV29-1 to TRBJ1-6; D gene uncertain. This CDR3 has 14 amino acids. The V end was cut by 6 bases, the J end by 3 bases, with 12 bases between. The germline gives CDR1 SQVTM, CDR2 ANQGSEA.

V gene TRBV25-1 combines with J gene TRBJ1-2; the match to TRBD1 covers 9 bases. Germline V CDR1 and CDR2: MGHDK, SYGVNS. V gave up 5 bases and J gave up 5 bases; unmatched junction bases: 6. The CDR3 sequence is 14 residues long. CDR3 loop: CASSRTGVWYGYTF. The CDR3 DNA follows: TGTGCCAGCAGTCGGACAGGGGTATGGTATGGCTACACCTTC.

This clone was picked up one time. V gene TRBV7-9 combines with J gene TRBJ2-1, with D possibly TRBD1 on 6 matching bases. Germline V gene sequence: CDR1 SEHNR, CDR2 FQNEAQ (reference sequence). V dropped 4 bases and J dropped 6 bases, with 13 bases sitting between them. The CDR3 totals 14 residues. CDR3 protein: CASSSGTSGNEQFF. The CDR3 nucleotides read TGTGCCAGCAGCTCGGGGACAAGCGGCAATGAGCAGTTCTTC.

The chain links TRBV9 to TRBJ2-2; TRBD2 aligns across 7 bases. V dropped 0 bases and J dropped 3; count of bases not matched to a gene: 5. CDR1 is SGDLS and CDR2 is YYNGEE in the germline V gene. The CDR3 loop spans 16 amino acids. The chain's CDR3 is CASSVEAGVYTGELFF. The CDR3, as DNA: TGTGCCAGCAGCGTAGAGGCGGGAGTGTACACCGGGGAGCTGTTTTTT. The full variable domain, its missing parts supplied by reference TRBV9 and TRBJ2-2, is DSGVTQTPKHLITATGQRVTLRCSPRSGDLSVYWYQQSLDQGLQFLIQYYNGEERAKGNILERFSAQQFPDLHSELNLSSLELGDSALYFCASSVEAGVYTGELFFGEGSRLTVL.

V usage is TRBV4-1 and J usage is TRBJ2-3; 7 positions agree with TRBD2. Germline assignment: CDR1 MGHRA and CDR2 YSYEKL. Trimming removed 4 bases from V and 6 bases from J; junction bases left unmatched: 10. The CDR3 sequence is 15 residues long. CDR3 sequence (DNA): TGCGCCAGCAGCCCCCAAGGGAGGGACGCGGATACGCAGTATTTT. Translating it yields CASSPQGRDADTQYF.

V usage is TRBV9 and J usage is TRBJ1-5; D call uncertain. With 3 bases removed from V and 3 bases from J, the gap between germline ends came to 16 bases. The germline V gene encodes CDR1 SGDLS and CDR2 YYNGEE. The CDR3 loop spans 16 amino acids. The CDR3 reads CASSAGPRELNQPQHF. The CDR3 DNA is TGTGCCAGCAGCGCTGGCCCCCGGGAGCTCAATCAGCCCCAGCATTTT.

This sequence joins TRBV7-2 and TRBJ2-7, with 11 bases lining up with TRBD2. CDR1 SGHTA and CDR2 FQGNSA come from the germline V gene. This CDR3 is built from 15 residues. V shed 5 bases and J 7 bases; nucleotides not matched to a gene: 10. CDR3 protein: CASSPLAGGPGEQYF. Here the CDR3 DNA reads TGTGCCAGCAGCCCCTTAGCGGGAGGGCCGGGGGAGCAGTACTTC.

The genes are TRBV5-5 and TRBJ2-1; D could derive from TRBD1 or TRBD2 (6 bases each). There are 15 residues in the CDR3. Per the germline V gene, CDR1 is SGHKS and CDR2 is YYEKEE (reference sequence). Trimming pared 6 bases from V and 4 bases from J, leaving 17 bases between. The CDR3 DNA follows: TGTGCCAGCACCGGGGGAGGACAGCATTACAATGAGCAGTTCTTC. It specifies CASTGGGQHYNEQFF. Full variable domain (remainder filled in from reference TRBV5-5 and TRBJ2-1): DAGVTQSPTHLIKTRGQQVTLRCSPISGHKSVSWYQQVLGQGPQFIFQYYEKEERGRGNFPDRFSARQFPNYSSELNVNALLLGDSALYLCASTGGGQHYNEQFFGPGTRLTVL.

The chain employs TRBV7-9 and TRBJ1-4; no firm D call. There are 13 residues in the CDR3. The ends were cut back, 7 bases at V and 5 bases at J, with 11 bases in the middle. Per germline, CDR1 SEHNR and CDR2 FQNEAQ (reference sequence). The CDR3 here is CASTPESNEKLFF. The CDR3 DNA follows: TGTGCCAGCACCCCAGAGTCCAATGAAAAACTGTTTTTT.

This sequence joins TRBV5-1 and TRBJ2-1; D possibly corresponds to TRBD2 (5 bases). Germline CDR1 is SGHRS and CDR2 is YFSETQ. Deletions cut 1 base from V and 7 bases from J, with 15 bases between. There are 15 residues in the CDR3. CDR3 in DNA: TGCGCCAGCAGCTTGCTGGCGGGCCCTTTAAATGAGCAGTTCTTC. Protein product: CASSLLAGPLNEQFF.

The CDR3 reads CASISGGSTDTQYF. The DNA for the CDR3 is TGTGCCAGCATTTCTGGAGGGAGCACAGATACGCAGTATTTT. J is TRBJ2-3 and V is TRBV2; D possibly corresponds to TRBD2 (6 bases). Germline CDR1 is SNHLY and CDR2 is FYNNEI. The CDR3 loop spans 14 amino acids. Trimming pared 7 bases from V and 0 bases from J, leaving 11 bases between.

V and J are TRBV6-5 and TRBJ1-2; possibly TRBD1 for D (5 bases). This CDR3 is built from 16 residues. Per the germline V gene, CDR1 is MNHEY and CDR2 is SVGAGI. With 2 bases removed from V and 5 bases from J, the gap between germline ends came to 18 bases. Here the CDR3 reads CASSYAGGRPPYGYTF. DNA of the CDR3: TGTGCCAGCAGTTACGCGGGGGGGAGACCCCCGTATGGCTACACCTTC.

This clone has a single count. The rearrangement joins TRBV12-2 to TRBJ2-1; TRBD2, as called in the table, went unchecked against the DNA. TRBV12-2 is recorded as a pseudogene. The CDR3 is 16 amino acids. DNA for the CDR3: TGTGCAAGTCGCTTTAGCGGGAGGCCGCCGCTCAATGAGCAGTTCTTC. Residues: CASRFSGRPPLNEQFF.